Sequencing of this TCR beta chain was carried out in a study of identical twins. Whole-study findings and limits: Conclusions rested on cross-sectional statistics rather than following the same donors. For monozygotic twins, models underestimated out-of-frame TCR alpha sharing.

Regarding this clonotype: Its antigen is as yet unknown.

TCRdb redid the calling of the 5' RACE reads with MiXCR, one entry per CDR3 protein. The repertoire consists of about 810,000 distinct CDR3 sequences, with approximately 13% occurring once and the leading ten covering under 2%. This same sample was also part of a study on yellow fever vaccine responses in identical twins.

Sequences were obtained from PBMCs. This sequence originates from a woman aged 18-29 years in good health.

The CDR3 DNA reads TGTGCCAGCAGTTTATCATCGATCGGGAATCAGCCCCAGCATTTT. It encodes CASSLSSIGNQPQHF. The V and J genes are TRBV27 and TRBJ1-5; D call uncertain. Germline V CDR1 and CDR2: MNHEY, SMNVEV (reference sequence). This CDR3 region has 15 residues. The ends were cut back, 0 bases at V and 4 bases at J, with 10 bases in the middle.